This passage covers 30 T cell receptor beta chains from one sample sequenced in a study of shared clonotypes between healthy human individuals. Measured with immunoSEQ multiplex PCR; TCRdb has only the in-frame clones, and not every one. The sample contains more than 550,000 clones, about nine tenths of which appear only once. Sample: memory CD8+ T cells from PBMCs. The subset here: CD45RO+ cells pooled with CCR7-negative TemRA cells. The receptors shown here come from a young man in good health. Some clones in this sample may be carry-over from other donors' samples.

The CDR3 DNA reads as TGTGCCAGCAGCGACAGGGACAGCGGCTACGAGCAGTACTTC. Protein sequence: CASSDRDSGYEQYF. The V gene is TRBV7-9, the J gene TRBJ2-7; 7 bases agree with TRBD1. CDR3 length: 14 residues. Trimming took 5 bases from V and 3 from J; bases not matched to a gene: 7. Per the germline V gene, CDR1 is SEHNR and CDR2 is FQNEAQ (reference sequence).

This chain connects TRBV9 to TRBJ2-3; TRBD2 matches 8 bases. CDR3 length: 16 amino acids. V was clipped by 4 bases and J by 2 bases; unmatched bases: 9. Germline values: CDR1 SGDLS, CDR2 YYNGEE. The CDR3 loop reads CASSPPAGGNTDTQYF. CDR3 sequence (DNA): TGTGCCAGCAGCCCCCCGGCGGGAGGTAACACAGATACGCAGTATTTT. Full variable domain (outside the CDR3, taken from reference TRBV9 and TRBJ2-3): DSGVTQTPKHLITATGQRVTLRCSPRSGDLSVYWYQQSLDQGLQFLIQYYNGEERAKGNILERFSAQQFPDLHSELNLSSLELGDSALYFCASSPPAGGNTDTQYFGPGTRLTVL.

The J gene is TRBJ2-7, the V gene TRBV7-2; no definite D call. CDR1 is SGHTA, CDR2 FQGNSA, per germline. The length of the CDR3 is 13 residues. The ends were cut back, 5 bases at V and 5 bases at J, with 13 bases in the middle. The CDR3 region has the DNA TGTGCCAGCAGCCCGTACGGTCCCCACGAGCAGTACTTC. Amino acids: CASSPYGPHEQYF. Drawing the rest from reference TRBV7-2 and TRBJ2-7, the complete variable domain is GAGVSQSPSNKVTEKGKDVELRCDPISGHTALYWYRQSLGQGLEFLIYFQGNSAPDKSGLPSDRFSAERTGGSVSTLTIQRTQQEDSAVYLCASSPYGPHEQYFGPGTRLTVT.

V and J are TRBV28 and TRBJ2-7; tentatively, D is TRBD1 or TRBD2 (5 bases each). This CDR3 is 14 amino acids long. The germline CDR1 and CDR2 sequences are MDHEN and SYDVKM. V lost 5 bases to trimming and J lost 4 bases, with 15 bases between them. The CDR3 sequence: CASSGTVGLYEQYF. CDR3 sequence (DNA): TGTGCCAGCAGTGGGACGGTGGGGCTGTACGAGCAGTACTTC.

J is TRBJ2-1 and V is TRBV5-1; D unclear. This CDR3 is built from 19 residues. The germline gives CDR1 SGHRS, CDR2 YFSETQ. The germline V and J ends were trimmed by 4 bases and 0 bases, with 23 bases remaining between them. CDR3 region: CASSASFTASIRSYNEQFF. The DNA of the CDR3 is TGCGCCAGCAGCGCGTCTTTTACGGCTTCGATACGCTCCTACAATGAGCAGTTCTTC.

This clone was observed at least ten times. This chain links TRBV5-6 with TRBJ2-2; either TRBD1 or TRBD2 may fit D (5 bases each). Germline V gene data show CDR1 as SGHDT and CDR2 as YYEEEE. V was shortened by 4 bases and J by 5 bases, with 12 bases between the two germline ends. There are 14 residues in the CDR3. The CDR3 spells CASSRGTGTGELFF. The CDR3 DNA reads TGTGCCAGCAGCCGAGGGACGGGGACCGGGGAGCTGTTTTTT.

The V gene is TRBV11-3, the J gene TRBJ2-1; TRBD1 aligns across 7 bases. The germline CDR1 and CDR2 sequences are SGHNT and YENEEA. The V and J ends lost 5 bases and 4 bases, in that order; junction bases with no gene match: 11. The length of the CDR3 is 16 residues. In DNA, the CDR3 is TGTGCCAGCAGCCAGAACCCCGGGACAGCATACAATGAGCAGTTCTTC. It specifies CASSQNPGTAYNEQFF.

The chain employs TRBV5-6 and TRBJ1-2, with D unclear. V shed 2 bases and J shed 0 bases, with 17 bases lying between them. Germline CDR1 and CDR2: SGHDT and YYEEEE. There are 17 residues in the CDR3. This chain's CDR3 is CASSFLFSPASNYGYTF. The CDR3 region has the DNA TGTGCCAGCAGCTTTCTGTTCTCTCCAGCTTCTAACTATGGCTACACCTTC.

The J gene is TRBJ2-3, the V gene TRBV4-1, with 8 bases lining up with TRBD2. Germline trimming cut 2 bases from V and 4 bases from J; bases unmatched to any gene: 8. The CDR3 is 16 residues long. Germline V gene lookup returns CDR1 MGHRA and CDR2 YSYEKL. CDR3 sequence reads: CASSQRSGRGADTQYF. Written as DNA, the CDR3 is TGCGCCAGCAGCCAAAGGAGCGGGAGAGGGGCAGATACGCAGTATTTT.

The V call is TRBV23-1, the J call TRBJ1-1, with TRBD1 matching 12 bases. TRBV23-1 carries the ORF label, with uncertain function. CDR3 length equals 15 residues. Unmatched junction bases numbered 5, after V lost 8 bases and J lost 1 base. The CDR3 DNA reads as TGCGCCAGCGACGGGACAGGGGGCTGGAACACTGAAGCTTTCTTT. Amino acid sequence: CASDGTGGWNTEAFF.

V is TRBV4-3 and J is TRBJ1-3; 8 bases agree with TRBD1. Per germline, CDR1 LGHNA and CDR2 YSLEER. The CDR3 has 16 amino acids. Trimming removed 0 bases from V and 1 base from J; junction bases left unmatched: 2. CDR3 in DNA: TGCGCCAGCAGCCAAGACAGGGGGCCTTCTGGAAACACCATATATTTT. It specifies CASSQDRGPSGNTIYF.

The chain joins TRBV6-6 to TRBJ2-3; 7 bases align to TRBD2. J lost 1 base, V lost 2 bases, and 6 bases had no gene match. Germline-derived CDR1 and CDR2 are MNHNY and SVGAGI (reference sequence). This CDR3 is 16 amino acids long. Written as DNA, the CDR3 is TGTGCCAGCAGTTACCCGCTAGCGGTGGGCACAGATACGCAGTATTTT. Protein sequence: CASSYPLAVGTDTQYF.

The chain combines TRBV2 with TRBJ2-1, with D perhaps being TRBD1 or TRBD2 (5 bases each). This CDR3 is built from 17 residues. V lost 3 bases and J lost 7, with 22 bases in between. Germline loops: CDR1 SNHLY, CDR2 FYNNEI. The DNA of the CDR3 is TGTGCCAGCAGTGACCCCCGGAGGTCGGCAGGGACGAATGAGCAGTTCTTC. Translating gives CASSDPRRSAGTNEQFF.

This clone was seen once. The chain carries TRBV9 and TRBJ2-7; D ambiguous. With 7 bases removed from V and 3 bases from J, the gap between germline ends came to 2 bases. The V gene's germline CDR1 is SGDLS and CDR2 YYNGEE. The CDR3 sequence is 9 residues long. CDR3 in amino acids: CASHYEQYF. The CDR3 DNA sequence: TGTGCCAGCCACTACGAGCAGTACTTC.

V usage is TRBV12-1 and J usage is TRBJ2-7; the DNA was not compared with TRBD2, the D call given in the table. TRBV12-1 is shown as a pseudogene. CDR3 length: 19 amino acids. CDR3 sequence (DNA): TGTGCCAGCAGCCAGGGGGGAGGACTAGCGGGAGATGGGCCCTACGAGCAGTACTTC. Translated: CASSQGGGLAGDGPYEQYF.

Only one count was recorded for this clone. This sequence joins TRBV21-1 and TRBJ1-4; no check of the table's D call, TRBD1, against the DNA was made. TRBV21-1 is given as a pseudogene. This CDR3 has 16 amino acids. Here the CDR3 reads CASSKLFRQGAEKLFF. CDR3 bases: TGTGCCAGCAGCAAACTTTTTCGACAGGGGGCGGAAAAACTGTTTTTT.

Here the CDR3 DNA reads TGTGCCAGCAGTTTATTTCTCCGCGCGGGGGCGGGAGTCGCCGAAGATACGCAGTATTTT. This encodes CASSLFLRAGAGVAEDTQYF. The genes are TRBV28 and TRBJ2-3; the D gene is possibly TRBD2 (7 bases). This CDR3 contains 20 residues. The V gene lost 1 base and the J gene lost 5 bases, with 28 bases spanning the gap. Per germline, CDR1 MDHEN and CDR2 SYDVKM.

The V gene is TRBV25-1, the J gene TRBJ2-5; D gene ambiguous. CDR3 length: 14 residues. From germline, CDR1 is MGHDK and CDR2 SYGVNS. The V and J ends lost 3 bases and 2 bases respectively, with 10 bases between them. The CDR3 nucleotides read TGTGCCAGCAGTGAGCCGAGAACACAAGAGACCCAGTACTTC. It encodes CASSEPRTQETQYF.

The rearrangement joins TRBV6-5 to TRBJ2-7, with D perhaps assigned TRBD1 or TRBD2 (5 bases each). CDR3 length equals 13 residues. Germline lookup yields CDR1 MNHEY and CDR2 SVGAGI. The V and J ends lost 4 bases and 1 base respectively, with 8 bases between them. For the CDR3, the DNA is TGTGCCAGCAGTTCCGGGACGTCCTACGAGCAGTACTTC. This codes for CASSSGTSYEQYF.

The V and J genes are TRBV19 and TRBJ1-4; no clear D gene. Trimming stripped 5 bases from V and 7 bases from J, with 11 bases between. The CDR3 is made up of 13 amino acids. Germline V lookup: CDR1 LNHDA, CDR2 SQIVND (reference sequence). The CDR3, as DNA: TGTGCCAGTAGTTCCTATGGTGGTGAAAAACTGTTTTTT. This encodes CASSSYGGEKLFF.

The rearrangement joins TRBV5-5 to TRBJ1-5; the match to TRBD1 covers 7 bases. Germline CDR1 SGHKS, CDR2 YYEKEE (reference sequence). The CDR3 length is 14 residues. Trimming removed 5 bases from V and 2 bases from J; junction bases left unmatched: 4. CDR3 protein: CASSDRVGNQPQHF. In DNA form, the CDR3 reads TGTGCCAGCAGTGACAGGGTTGGCAATCAGCCCCAGCATTTT.

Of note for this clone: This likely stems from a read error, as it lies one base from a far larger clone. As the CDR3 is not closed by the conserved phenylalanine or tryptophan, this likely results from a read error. The CDR3 DNA reads TGTGCCAGCAGTTTCACGGCTGAGCAAAGTCTTAACTATGGCTACACCGTC. As protein: CASSFTAEQSLNYGYTV. The chain has TRBV28 and TRBJ1-2; D uncertain. CDR1 is MDHEN and CDR2 is SYDVKM in the germline V gene. Trimming cost V 3 bases and J 1 base, with 18 bases left between them. The CDR3 contains 17 residues.

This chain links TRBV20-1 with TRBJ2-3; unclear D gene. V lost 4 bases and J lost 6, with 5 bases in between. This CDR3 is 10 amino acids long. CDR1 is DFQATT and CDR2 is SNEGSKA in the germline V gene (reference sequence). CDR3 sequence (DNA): TGCAGTGCTAATCTGGATACGCAGTATTTT. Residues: CSANLDTQYF.

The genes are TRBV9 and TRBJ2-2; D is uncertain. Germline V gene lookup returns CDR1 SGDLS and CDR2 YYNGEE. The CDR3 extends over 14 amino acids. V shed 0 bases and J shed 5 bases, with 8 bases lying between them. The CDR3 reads CASSVAQRTGELFF. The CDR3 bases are TGTGCCAGCAGCGTAGCTCAGAGGACCGGGGAGCTGTTTTTT.

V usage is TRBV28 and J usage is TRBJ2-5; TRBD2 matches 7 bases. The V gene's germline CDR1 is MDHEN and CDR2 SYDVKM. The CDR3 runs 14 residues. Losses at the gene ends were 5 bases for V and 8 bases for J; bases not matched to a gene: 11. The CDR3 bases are TGTGCCAGCAGTACGAGGGGACTAACGGGAACCCAGTACTTC. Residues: CASSTRGLTGTQYF.

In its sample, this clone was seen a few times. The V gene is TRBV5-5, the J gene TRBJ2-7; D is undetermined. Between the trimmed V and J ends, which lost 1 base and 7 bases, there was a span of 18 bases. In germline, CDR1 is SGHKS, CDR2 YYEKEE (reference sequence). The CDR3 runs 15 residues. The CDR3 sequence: CASSLITKPPWEQYF. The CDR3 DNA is TGTGCCAGCAGCTTGATAACTAAGCCCCCTTGGGAGCAGTACTTC.

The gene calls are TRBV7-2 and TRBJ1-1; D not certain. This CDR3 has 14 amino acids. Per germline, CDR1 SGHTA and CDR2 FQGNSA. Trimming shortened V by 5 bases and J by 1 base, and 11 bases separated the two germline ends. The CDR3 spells CASSQLNENTEAFF. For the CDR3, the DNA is TGTGCCAGCAGCCAACTAAATGAGAACACTGAAGCTTTCTTT. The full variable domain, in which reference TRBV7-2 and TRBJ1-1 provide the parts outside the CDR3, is GAGVSQSPSNKVTEKGKDVELRCDPISGHTALYWYRQSLGQGLEFLIYFQGNSAPDKSGLPSDRFSAERTGGSVSTLTIQRTQQEDSAVYLCASSQLNENTEAFFGQGTRLTVV.

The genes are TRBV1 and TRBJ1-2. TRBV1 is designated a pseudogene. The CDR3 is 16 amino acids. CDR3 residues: CTSRNNLVRKTYGYTF. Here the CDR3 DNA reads TGCACCAGCAGGAATAATCTTGTGCGAAAGACCTATGGCTACACCTTC.

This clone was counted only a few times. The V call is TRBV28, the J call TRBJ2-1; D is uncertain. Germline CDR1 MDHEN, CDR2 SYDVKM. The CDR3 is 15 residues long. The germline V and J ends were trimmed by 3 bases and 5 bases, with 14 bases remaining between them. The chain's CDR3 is CASSFGDPLNNEQFF. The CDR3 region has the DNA TGTGCCAGCAGTTTTGGTGACCCTCTTAACAATGAGCAGTTCTTC. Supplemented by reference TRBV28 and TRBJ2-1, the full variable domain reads DVKVTQSSRYLVKRTGEKVFLECVQDMDHENMFWYRQDPGLGLRLIYFSYDVKMKEKGDIPEGYSVSREKKERFSLILESASTNQTSMYLCASSFGDPLNNEQFFGPGTRLTVL.

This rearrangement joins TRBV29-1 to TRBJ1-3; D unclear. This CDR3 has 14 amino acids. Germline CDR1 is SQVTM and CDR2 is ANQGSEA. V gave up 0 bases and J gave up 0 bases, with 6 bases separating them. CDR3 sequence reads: CSVEEANSGNTIYF. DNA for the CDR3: TGCAGCGTTGAAGAAGCAAACTCTGGAAACACCATATATTTT.